This T cell receptor (beta chain) was captured by sequencing in a study of identical twins. Study-level points and caveats: For out-of-frame beta sequences, excess twin sharing was weaker.

TCRdb re-called the 5' RACE reads with MiXCR, one entry per CDR3 protein. The repertoire holds hundreds of thousands of distinct CDR3 sequences, with 6% to 6.5% as singletons. This clonotype appeared many times. Antigen unknown. This CDR3 is 17 amino acids long. Germline-derived CDR1 and CDR2 are DFQATT and SNEGSKA (reference sequence). The trim removed 6 bases at V and 4 bases at J, leaving 15 bases unmatched. Sequencing was carried out using naive T cells sorted from blood. The chain uses TRBV20-1 and TRBJ2-1; 10 bases align to TRBD1. This clonotype was sampled from a man aged 18 to 29 in good health. The CDR3 spells CSASTFLDRGEYNEQFF. The CDR3 nucleotides are TGCAGTGCATCGACCTTCCTGGACAGGGGGGAATACAATGAGCAGTTCTTC.